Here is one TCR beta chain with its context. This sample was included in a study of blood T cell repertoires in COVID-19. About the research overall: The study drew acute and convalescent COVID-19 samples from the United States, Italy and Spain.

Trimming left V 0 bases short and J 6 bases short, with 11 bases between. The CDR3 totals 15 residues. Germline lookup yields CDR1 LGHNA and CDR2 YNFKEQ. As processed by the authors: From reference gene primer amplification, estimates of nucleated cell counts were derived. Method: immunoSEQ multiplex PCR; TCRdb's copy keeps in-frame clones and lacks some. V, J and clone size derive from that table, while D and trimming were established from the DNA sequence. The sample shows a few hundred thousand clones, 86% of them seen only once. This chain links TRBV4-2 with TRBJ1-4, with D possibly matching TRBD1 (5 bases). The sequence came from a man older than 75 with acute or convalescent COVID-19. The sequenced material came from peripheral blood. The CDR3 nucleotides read TGTGCCAGCAGCCAAGAAGGGACTTTCTATGAAAAACTGTTTTTT. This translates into CASSQEGTFYEKLFF.